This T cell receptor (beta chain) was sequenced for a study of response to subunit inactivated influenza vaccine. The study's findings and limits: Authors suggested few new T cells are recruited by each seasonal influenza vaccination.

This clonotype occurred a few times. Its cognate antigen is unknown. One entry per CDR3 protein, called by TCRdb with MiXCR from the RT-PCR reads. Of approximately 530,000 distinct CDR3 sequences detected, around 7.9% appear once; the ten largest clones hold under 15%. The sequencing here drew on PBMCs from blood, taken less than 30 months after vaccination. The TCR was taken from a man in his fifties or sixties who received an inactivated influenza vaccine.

The CDR3 DNA sequence: TGTGCCAGCAGCTTCGACAGGGTTAACACCGGGGAGCTGTTTTTT. Translation gives CASSFDRVNTGELFF. V is TRBV7-2 and J is TRBJ2-2; 7 positions match TRBD1. CDR1 SGHTA and CDR2 FQGNSA come from the germline V gene. Germline trimming cut 3 bases from V and 2 bases from J; bases unmatched to any gene: 3. The CDR3 spans 15 residues. Full variable domain (rest looked up from reference TRBV7-2 and TRBJ2-2): GAGVSQSPSNKVTEKGKDVELRCDPISGHTALYWYRQSLGQGLEFLIYFQGNSAPDKSGLPSDRFSAERTGGSVSTLTIQRTQQEDSAVYLCASSFDRVNTGELFFGEGSRLTVL.